This T cell receptor (beta chain) stems from a study of cytomegalovirus exposure and HLA in healthy donors. The germline gives CDR1 MGHRA, CDR2 YSYEKL. J was trimmed by 1 base and V by 0 bases; bases with no gene match: 8. The CDR3 has 19 amino acids. Every donor was a healthy person donating bone marrow. Study-level points and caveats: Previous analysis showed most TCR beta V segments were productive about 90% or about 30% of the time.

It was with 60 Vbeta and 13 Jbeta primers that the PCR ran. The data were produced by immunoSEQ multiplex PCR, yet TCRdb's version contains in-frame clones alone and is incomplete. The table includes approximately 160,000 clones, 77% detected once. Comments on this clone: The antigen remains unidentified.

This receptor was obtained from a woman in her 30s in good health and CMV-seronegative. The sample taken for sequencing was PBMCs. V usage is TRBV4-1 and J usage is TRBJ2-6, with 8 bases that match TRBD1. Here the CDR3 DNA reads TGCGCCAGCAGCCAAGATTATAGGACAGGGACGTCTGGGGCCAACGTCCTGACTTTC. It is translated as CASSQDYRTGTSGANVLTF.